This TCR beta chain was retrieved from a study of monozygotic twins with inflammatory bowel disease. Germline values: CDR1 DFQATT, CDR2 SNEGSKA (reference sequence). The CDR3 spans 14 residues. TCRdb reanalyzed the 5' RACE reads and collapses them to one entry per CDR3 protein, without DNA. This table holds some 160,000 distinct CDR3 sequences. Sequencing was done on a sample of blood. The chain has TRBV20-1 and TRBJ2-7; no DNA is available, so the TRBD2 call from TCRdb remains unchecked. The receptor was derived from a human donor with ulcerative colitis or Crohn's disease, or a healthy co-twin of an affected twin (not recorded which). The CDR3 is CSARPGRGNYEQYF.